The rows below give T cell receptor beta chains drawn from one sample of a study of coeliac disease. Sequencing used immunoSEQ multiplex PCR; TCRdb keeps in-frame clones, though not all of them. The data show fewer than 5,500 clones, around 52% seen once. The source material was intraepithelial lymphocytes from the gut. The receptors come from a woman younger than 45 with active celiac disease. CDR3s include the opening cysteine and the closing phenylalanine or tryptophan. The D gene is left open where the match is weak. Not every row has a clone size; where given, it reads once, few, many or a size class.

NA,TRBV19,NA,TRBJ2-1,CASSKSFYNEQFF,TGTGCCAGTAGTAAGAGTTTCTACAATGAGCAGTTCTTC
NA,TRBV5-4,NA,TRBJ1-6,CASSLEIAGRGSPLHF,TGTGCCAGCAGCTTGGAAATTGCAGGACGGGGTTCACCCCTCCACTTT
NA,TRBV5-1,TRBD2,TRBJ2-7,CASSLAGGEQYF,TGCGCCAGCAGCTTGGCGGGAGGGGAGCAGTACTTC
NA,TRBV28,NA,TRBJ2-1,CASSLYRGILNEQFF,TGTGCCAGCAGTTTATATCGGGGGATTTTGAATGAGCAGTTCTTC
NA,TRBV2,TRBD2,TRBJ2-3,CASSEWGGTDYTDTQYF,TGTGCCAGCAGTGAATGGGGGGGGACTGATTACACAGATACGCAGTATTTT
NA,TRBV28,TRBD2,TRBJ2-5,CASSLAGGTLQETQYF,TGTGCCAGCAGTTTAGCGGGGGGCACACTACAAGAGACCCAGTACTTC
NA,TRBV7-8,NA,TRBJ2-4,CASSLARPGLLAKNIQYF,TGTGCCAGCAGCTTAGCGAGACCAGGGTTACTAGCCAAAAACATTCAGTACTTC
NA,TRBV5-4,TRBD2,TRBJ2-3,CASSLGTSGWSDTQYF,TGTGCCAGCAGCTTGGGGACTAGCGGGTGGTCAGATACGCAGTATTTT
few,TRBV7-9,TRBD1,TRBJ1-5,CASSPSGTGILPQHF,TGTGCCAGCAGCCCGTCCGGGACAGGGATTCTGCCCCAGCATTTT
NA,TRBV7-9,TRBD1,TRBJ2-5,CASSQAGGAETQYF,TGTGCCAGCAGCCAAGCAGGGGGCGCGGAGACCCAGTACTTC
NA,TRBV15,NA,TRBJ1-1,CATSRDFRQGGRNTEAFF,TGTGCCACCAGCAGAGATTTCCGGCAGGGAGGGAGGAACACTGAAGCTTTCTTT
once,TRBV5-1,NA,TRBJ2-3,CASSQGRSTDTQYF,TGCGCCAGCAGCCAGGGTCGGAGCACAGATACGCAGTATTTT
few,TRBV4-2,TRBD1,TRBJ2-2,CASSQAPAGGHNTGELFF,TGTGCCAGCAGCCAAGCCCCCGCAGGGGGCCACAACACCGGGGAGCTGTTTTTT
NA,TRBV5-1,TRBD2,TRBJ2-1,CASRRASGTNEQFF,TGCGCCAGCAGGCGGGCTAGCGGTACAAATGAGCAGTTCTTC
medium-sized,TRBV2,TRBD2,TRBJ2-1,CASRVAGGENNEQFF,TGTGCCAGCAGAGTAGCGGGGGGAGAAAACAATGAGCAGTTCTTC
NA,TRBV28,TRBD1,TRBJ1-6,CASSPGQGDSPLHF,TGTGCCAGCAGCCCCGGACAGGGAGACTCACCCCTCCACTTT
few,TRBV28,TRBD2,TRBJ2-1,CASFRRGRYNEQFF,TGTGCCAGCTTTCGGCGGGGGAGGTACAATGAGCAGTTCTTC
NA,TRBV6-5,TRBD1,TRBJ2-1,CAGSPGTGGTNEQLF,TGTGCCGGCAGCCCCGGGACAGGGGGCACGAATGAGCAGCTCTTC
NA,TRBV7-2,NA,TRBJ2-7,CASSLVGPVYEQYF,TGTGCCAGCAGCCTAGTGGGCCCTGTTTACGAGCAGTACTTC
few,TRBV4-2,NA,TRBJ1-5,CASSQDGGGVGNQPQHF,TGTGCCAGCAGCCAAGATGGTGGGGGCGTCGGCAATCAGCCCCAGCATTTT
few,TRBV7-2,NA,TRBJ1-2,CASSPGGGLGYGYTF,TGTGCCAGCAGCCCCGGCGGGGGTCTGGGTTATGGCTACACCTTC
NA,TRBV18,NA,TRBJ2-5,CASSPPAGIETQYF,TGTGCCAGCTCACCACCGGCAGGGATAGAGACCCAGTACTTC
medium-sized,TRBV4-3,NA,TRBJ1-1,CASSQGTQNTEAFF,TGCGCCAGCAGCCAAGGGACACAGAACACTGAAGCTTTCTTT
NA,TRBV7-2,NA,TRBJ1-6,CASSLYDTGFYNSPLHF,TGTGCCAGCAGCTTGTACGATACAGGGTTTTATAATTCACCCCTCCACTTT
NA,TRBV7-6,TRBD1,TRBJ2-2,CASSLARGTGAGELFF,TGTGCCAGCAGCTTAGCGCGGGGGACAGGGGCCGGGGAGCTGTTTTTT
large,TRBV29-1,NA,TRBJ2-7,CSVEDLYEQYF,TGCAGCGTTGAAGATCTCTACGAGCAGTACTTC
NA,TRBV28,NA,TRBJ1-5,CATVSGDQPQHF,TGTGCCACCGTGTCAGGGGATCAGCCCCAGCATTTT
NA,TRBV5-1,NA,TRBJ2-3,CASSLEGVTTDTQYF,TGCGCCAGCAGCTTGGAGGGGGTTACCACAGATACGCAGTATTTT
NA,TRBV29-1,TRBD1,TRBJ1-2,CSVPSMGQGAYGYTF,TGCAGCGTTCCCTCGATGGGACAGGGGGCCTATGGCTACACCTTC
few,TRBV28,NA,TRBJ1-1,CASSKRTGMNTEAFF,TGTGCCAGCAGTAAACGGACGGGAATGAACACTGAAGCTTTCTTT
few,TRBV11-2,NA,TRBJ2-2,CASTRPLTEANTGELFF,TGTGCCAGCACCCGACCCCTGACAGAGGCGAACACCGGGGAGCTGTTTTTT
medium-sized,TRBV10-3,TRBD1,TRBJ1-5,CAIRSQGDNQPQHF,TGTGCCATCAGGAGTCAGGGGGACAATCAGCCCCAGCATTTT
NA,TRBV4-2,TRBD1,TRBJ2-7,CASSLRDRGNEQYF,TGTGCCAGCAGCCTCCGGGACAGAGGCAACGAGCAGTACTTC
NA,TRBV5-6,NA,TRBJ1-1,CASSRGLMNTEAFF,TGTGCCAGCAGCCGGGGGTTGATGAACACTGAAGCTTTCTTT
NA,TRBV6-5,TRBD1,TRBJ1-1,CASIPTGGLQSAFF,TGTGCCAGCATTCCTACAGGGGGTCTCCAGTCAGCTTTCTTT
NA,TRBV2,NA,TRBJ1-1,CASSQGPGTEAFF,TGTGCCAGCTCGCAGGGGCCGGGGACTGAAGCTTTCTTT
few,TRBV6-5,NA,TRBJ2-7,CASSPDQGSSYEQYF,TGTGCCAGCAGTCCGGATCAGGGGAGCTCCTACGAGCAGTACTTC
few,TRBV7-9,NA,TRBJ2-1,CASSLVDNEQFF,TGTGCCAGCAGCTTAGTAGACAATGAGCAGTTCTTC
NA,TRBV18,NA,TRBJ2-7,CASSPAGDYEQYF,TGTGCCAGCTCACCTGCAGGGGACTACGAGCAGTACTTC
NA,TRBV19,TRBD1,TRBJ1-2,CASSIFTGGLNYGYTF,TGTGCCAGTAGTATCTTTACAGGGGGCCTGAACTATGGCTACACCTTC
NA,TRBV19,TRBD1,TRBJ1-6,CASSETGFYTRSPLHF,TGTGCCAGTAGCGAGACAGGGTTTTATACAAGATCACCCCTCCACTTT